This T cell receptor beta chain was sequenced for a study of post-analysis software for immune sequencing data. Study in general: Included among the disease courses, which were recorded for the cohort, were relapsing-remitting, secondary progressive and progressive-relapsing multiple sclerosis. The study's findings and limits: By F measure, samples from a shared preparation batch strongly co-clustered. Included in a set of a handful of TRBV segments more frequent in patients than controls were TRBV5-6, TRBV5-1 and TRBV20-1.

V was pared by 5 bases and J by 2 bases, with 7 bases of the junction left unmatched. This CDR3 is built from 16 residues. Germline CDR1 ENHRY, CDR2 SYGVKD. On this clonotype itself: Its antigen is unknown.

TCR beta cDNA libraries had unique molecular identifiers. About 500,000 cDNA molecules came from around 1 to 10 million T cells. TCRdb redid the calling of the PCR reads with MiXCR, one entry per CDR3 protein. In the table there are about 540,000 distinct CDR3 sequences, approximately 34% of which are singletons. The sample was blood. This TCR came from a girl aged 2 to 17 with multiple sclerosis. The rearrangement links TRBV10-3 to TRBJ2-5, with TRBD2 matching over 11 bases. The CDR3 DNA sequence: TGTGCCATCAGTTCTTCTAGCGGGGGGTTACAAGAGACCCAGTACTTC. It yields the protein CAISSSSGGLQETQYF.